Detailed here is one T cell receptor beta chain. No cognate antigen has been identified for it. No quality values exist for individual bases; no much larger clone is one base distant. TCRbeta CDR3 regions were amplified from genomic DNA by means of the immunoSEQ Assay, a bias-controlled multiplex PCR. The published analysis was carried out like this. The number of nucleated cells in each sample was estimated by amplification of reference gene primers within the assay. To quantify the absolute abundance of each unique TCRbeta CDR3 rearrangement, sequence reads were collapsed and filtered. For each sample, productive Simpson clonality was calculated as the square root of Simpson's diversity index across productive rearrangements. TCRdb's version of the immuneACCESS table is confined to in-frame rearrangements and falls short of the full clone set. An unresolved V gene accounts for under half of the shortfall where checked; the remainder is of unknown origin. That table supplies the V and J calls and clone size; D and trimming were determined from the DNA. Counted in this sample were roughly 400,000 clones; 80% to 95% of them appeared once. Roughly 0.9% of the sample comes from the top ten.

In the prospective study, participants were about 18 to 100 years old, resided in about two dozen geographic areas of the United States, and were enrolled through a virtual design. To assign participants to cohorts, the prospective study relied on clinical history that participants themselves reported in a screening survey and a study questionnaire. Exposed participants had been in contact with someone with a PCR-confirmed or clinician-diagnosed COVID-19 case within 2 weeks of study entry. In the prospective study, whole blood, serum and a nasopharyngeal or oropharyngeal swab were collected from each participant by mobile phlebotomists. Over a roughly 2-month period, participants in the prospective study had the option of providing additional blood draws and questionnaires. Blood samples from the prospective study were shipped frozen or at room temperature prior to DNA extraction. V is reduced by 2 bases and J by 8 bases, leaving a spacing of 9 bases between them. CDR1 and CDR2 were assigned from the germline V gene as KGHSH and LQKENI. The CDR3 numbers 13 residues from cysteine through phenylalanine. The CDR3 DNA has 39 bases and is translated from base 1.

This specimen comes from a study of blood T cell repertoires in COVID-19 (TCRdb year 2020). About the full investigation: Samples covering the acute and convalescent phases of COVID-19 were provided by collaborators in the United States, Italy and Spain. Subjects who had been exposed to COVID-19, were actively infected with it, or had recovered from it provided the deeply sampled blood TCRbeta repertoires that made up the dataset. Where available, HLA class I and class II types were obtained from metadata supplied by the sample provider rather than from assay-based typing. The material from the prospective study consisted of cDNA or gDNA derived from T cells, B-cell-depleted T cells, or PBMCs. The samples were drawn from two sources: the first 160 participants of the ongoing ImmuneRACE study, and 950 to 1,500 subjects contributed by 6 global collaborators. A freely available public database, intended as a resource for researchers studying the immune response to SARS-CoV-2, is where the repertoires were released. A de-identified subject ID, COVID-19 status, age in years and sex were almost always included in the sample metadata. What the study reported, not specific to this receptor: How much clinical and demographic metadata was included differed by source and by participant, and the metadata was provided uncurated.

The TCR originated in a woman aged 40 to 50 who had been exposed to COVID-19. Sequencing was done on a sample of PBMCs or T cells enriched from blood (not recorded which). This receptor chain uses TRBV18 and TRBJ1-4; there is no confident call for the D gene. The CDR3 region reads CASSPDLEEKLFF. The sequence in DNA is TGTGCCAGCTCACCAGATCTAGAGGAAAAACTGTTTTTT.